This passage covers 14 T cell receptor beta chains from one sample sequenced in a study of CD4 T cells in relation to SARS-CoV-2 and coronaviruses. Which antigens these TCRs recognize remains unknown. Unexposed donor CD4+ T cells date from about 2011-2018, before the COVID-19 pandemic. After ten to eleven days of culture, CD4+ T cells were isolated. The data were produced by immunoSEQ multiplex PCR, yet TCRdb's version contains in-frame clones alone and is incomplete. Of 31,000 or so clones in the sample, around 72% are singletons; the top ten hold approximately 13%. Sequencing used CD4+ T cells from PBMCs, cultured in vitro. The receptors originated from a human donor in good health.

The chain combines TRBV7-2 with TRBJ2-2; 7 nucleotides align to TRBD2. CDR1 and CDR2 (germline): SGHTA, FQGNSA. J lost 4 bases, V lost 1 base, and 0 bases had no gene match. This CDR3 region has 14 residues. CDR3 sequence: CASSLGLATGELFF. For the CDR3, the DNA is TGTGCCAGCAGCTTAGGACTAGCCACCGGGGAGCTGTTTTTT.

CDR3 DNA sequence: TGTGCCAGCAGCTCACACAGACTAGCGGGAGTGGTTGATACGCAGTATTTT. It translates to CASSSHRLAGVVDTQYF. V is TRBV7-8 and J is TRBJ2-3, with 12 bases aligning to TRBD2. Germline CDR1 is SGHVS and CDR2 is FQNEAQ. The V and J ends lost 4 bases and 6 bases, in that order; junction bases with no gene match: 11. The CDR3 runs 17 residues.

The J gene is TRBJ2-1, the V gene TRBV12-3 or TRBV12-4, with D unresolved. Trimming took off 7 bases at V and 5 bases at J, with 9 bases between the two ends. The CDR3 covers 12 residues. CDR3 sequence: CASMRRNNEQFF. The CDR3 DNA reads as TGTGCCAGCATGAGGAGAAACAATGAGCAGTTCTTC.

The sample holds a few counts of this clone. V gene TRBV18 combines with J gene TRBJ1-4; the match to TRBD1 covers 9 bases. Trimming cost V 6 bases and J 6 bases; bases outside gene matches: 8. The CDR3 sequence is 15 residues long. Germline V gene data show CDR1 as KGHSH and CDR2 as LQKENI. The CDR3 is CASSTYRGRDEKLFF. The CDR3 coding sequence is TGTGCCAGCTCGACTTACAGGGGGCGGGATGAAAAACTGTTTTTT.

The chain combines TRBV5-1 with TRBJ1-2; D is perhaps TRBD1 (5 bases). Germline-derived CDR1 and CDR2 are SGHRS and YFSETQ. The V end was cut by 0 bases, the J end by 1 base, with 16 bases between. The CDR3 totals 17 residues. The CDR3 spells CASSLAGPRPLNYGYTF. The CDR3 region has the DNA TGCGCCAGCAGCTTGGCGGGACCACGACCCCTTAACTATGGCTACACCTTC.

The chain couples TRBV2 to TRBJ2-5, with D unresolved. Germline loops: CDR1 SNHLY, CDR2 FYNNEI. Between the trimmed V and J ends, which lost 4 bases and 2 bases, there was a span of 2 bases. The CDR3 spans 11 residues. CDR3 amino acids: CASSAQETQYF. The CDR3, as DNA: TGTGCCAGCAGTGCACAAGAGACCCAGTACTTC.

The rearrangement joins TRBV3-1 (or the pseudogene TRBV3-2) to TRBJ2-7; D perhaps matches TRBD1 (5 bases). Germline V lookup: CDR1 LGHDT, CDR2 YNNKEL (reference sequence). With 2 bases removed from V and 5 bases from J, the gap between germline ends came to 10 bases. This CDR3 comprises 13 residues. For the CDR3, the DNA is TGTGCCAGCAGCCAAAGTACCAGGGACGAGCAGTACTTC. Residues: CASSQSTRDEQYF.

The chain combines TRBV6-5 with TRBJ1-4; D is unresolved. Between the trimmed V and J ends, which lost 4 bases and 0 bases, there was a span of 9 bases. This CDR3 is 15 amino acids long. The germline CDR1 and CDR2 sequences are MNHEY and SVGAGI. DNA for the CDR3: TGTGCCAGCAGTTTCAGAGGCACAACTAATGAAAAACTGTTTTTT. It codes for CASSFRGTTNEKLFF.

The genes are TRBV9 and TRBJ1-1; 7 bases fit TRBD1. Germline V gene data show CDR1 as SGDLS and CDR2 as YYNGEE. The CDR3 totals 13 residues. V dropped 2 bases and J dropped 3; count of bases not matched to a gene: 1. The CDR3 region is CASSVQGDTEAFF. In DNA, the CDR3 is TGTGCCAGCAGCGTGCAGGGGGACACTGAAGCTTTCTTT.

This chain joins TRBV5-4 and TRBJ2-7; D ambiguous. This CDR3 region has 14 residues. Trimming pared 1 base from V and 6 bases from J, leaving 14 bases between. CDR1 and CDR2 (germline): SGHNT, YYREEE (reference sequence). The CDR3, as DNA: TGTGCCAGCAGCTTGTCGCTGAGGCCGGGCGAGCAGTACTTC. It codes for CASSLSLRPGEQYF.

To note about this clone: The germline gene is not matched at one end of the junction; a read error may be the cause. The chain couples TRBV11-2 to TRBJ2-1; D might be TRBD2 (5 bases). The germline V gene encodes CDR1 SGHAT and CDR2 FQNNGV. The CDR3 runs 12 residues. This CDR3 reads CASSLDSGVKFF. The CDR3 region has the DNA TGTGCCAGCAGCCTAGACTCCGGGGTGAAGTTCTTC. The full variable domain, with the rest looked up from reference TRBV11-2 and TRBJ2-1, is EAGVAQSPRYKIIEKRQSVAFWCNPISGHATLYWYQQILGQGPKLLIQFQNNGVVDDSQLPKDRFSAERLKGVDSTLKIQPAKLEDSAVYLCASSLDSGVKFFGPGTRLTVL.

The chain employs TRBV11-2 and TRBJ2-5; a possible D gene is TRBD1 (7 bases). The CDR3 is 15 amino acids. V dropped 4 bases and J dropped 5 bases, with 17 bases sitting between them. Germline CDR1 is SGHAT and CDR2 is FQNNGV. The CDR3 sequence is CASSWIHRGGETQYF. The CDR3 DNA sequence: TGTGCCAGCAGCTGGATCCACAGGGGAGGTGAGACCCAGTACTTC.

The gene calls are TRBV19 and TRBJ2-7; 7 nucleotides line up with TRBD1. CDR1 is LNHDA, CDR2 SQIVND, per germline (reference sequence). This CDR3 has 15 residues. Unmatched junction bases numbered 9, after V lost 5 bases and J lost 2 bases. The CDR3 here is CASSETGTVTYEQYF. The CDR3 DNA reads as TGTGCCAGTAGTGAGACAGGGACGGTCACCTACGAGCAGTACTTC.

The chain combines TRBV7-9 with TRBJ2-7; possible D gene TRBD2, 5 bases. The V gene's germline CDR1 is SEHNR and CDR2 FQNEAQ (reference sequence). Deletions cut 5 bases from V and 5 bases from J, with 10 bases between. There are 12 residues in the CDR3. Here the CDR3 reads CASSETGDEQYF. CDR3 bases: TGTGCCAGCAGCGAAACCGGGGACGAGCAGTACTTC.